This T cell receptor (beta chain) was profiled in a study of PD-1 blockade in classical Hodgkin lymphoma. For this clone: Antigen unknown.

The study's findings and limits: Nothing has yet pinned down what causes the repertoire differences, possibly disease activity or prior therapy.

Indicated time point: cycle 4 day 1 (C4D1), after 6 weeks of nivolumab. Every patient relapsed after autologous stem cell transplantation, and brentuximab vedotin exposure varied. The germline V gene encodes CDR1 KGHSY and CDR2 FQNENV. Between the trimmed V and J ends, which lost 2 bases and 0 bases, there was a span of 10 bases. This CDR3 has 15 residues. Some clones are missing from TCRdb's copy, which holds only in-frame ones; the method was immunoSEQ multiplex PCR. The sample records about 89,000 clones, about nine tenths being singletons. The source of this sequence is a human donor with classical Hodgkin lymphoma. This rearrangement joins TRBV16 to TRBJ1-1, with D unresolved. The material was peripheral blood mononuclear cells (PBMCs), obtained before the fourth cycle of nivolumab. The CDR3 DNA reads TGTGCCAGCAGCCAAGGCACCCTCTTGAACACTGAAGCTTTCTTT. The encoded protein is CASSQGTLLNTEAFF.